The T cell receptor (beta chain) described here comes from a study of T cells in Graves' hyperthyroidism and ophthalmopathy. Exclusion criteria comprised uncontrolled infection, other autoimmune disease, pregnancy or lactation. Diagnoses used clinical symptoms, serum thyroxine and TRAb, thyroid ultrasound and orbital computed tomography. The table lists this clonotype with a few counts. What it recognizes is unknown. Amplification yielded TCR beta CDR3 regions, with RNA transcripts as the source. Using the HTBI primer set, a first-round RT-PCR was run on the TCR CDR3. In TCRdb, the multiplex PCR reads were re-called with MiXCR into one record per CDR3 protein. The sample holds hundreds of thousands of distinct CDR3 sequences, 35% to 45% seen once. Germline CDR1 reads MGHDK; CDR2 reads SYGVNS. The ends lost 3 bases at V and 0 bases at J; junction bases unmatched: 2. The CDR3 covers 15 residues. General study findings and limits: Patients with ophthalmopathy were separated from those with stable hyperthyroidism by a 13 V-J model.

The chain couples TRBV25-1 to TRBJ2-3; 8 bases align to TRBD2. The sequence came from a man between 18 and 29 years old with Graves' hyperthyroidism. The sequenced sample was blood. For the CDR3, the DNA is TGTGCCAGCAGTGATACTAGCGGCAGCACAGATACGCAGTATTTT. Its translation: CASSDTSGSTDTQYF.